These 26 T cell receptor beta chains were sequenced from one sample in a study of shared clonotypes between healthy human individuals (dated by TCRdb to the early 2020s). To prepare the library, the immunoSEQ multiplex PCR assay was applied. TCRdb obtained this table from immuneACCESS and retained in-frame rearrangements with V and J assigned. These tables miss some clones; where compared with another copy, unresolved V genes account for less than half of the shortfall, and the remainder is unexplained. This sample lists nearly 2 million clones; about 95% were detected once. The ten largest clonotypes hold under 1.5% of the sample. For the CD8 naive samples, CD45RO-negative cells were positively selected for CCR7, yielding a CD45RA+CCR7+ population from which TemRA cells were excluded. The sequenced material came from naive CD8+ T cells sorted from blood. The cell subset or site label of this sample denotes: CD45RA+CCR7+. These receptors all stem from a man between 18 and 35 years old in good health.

The CDR3 loop is CASSYPPDRVYEQYF. The CDR3 nucleotides are TGTGCCAGCAGTTACCCACCGGACAGGGTGTACGAGCAGTACTTC. The rearrangement uses TRBV6-5 and TRBJ2-7, with TRBD1 matching over 8 bases. The CDR3 is made up of 15 amino acids. Germline V gives CDR1 MNHEY, CDR2 SVGAGI. V was pared by 2 bases and J by 4 bases, with 7 bases of the junction left unmatched.

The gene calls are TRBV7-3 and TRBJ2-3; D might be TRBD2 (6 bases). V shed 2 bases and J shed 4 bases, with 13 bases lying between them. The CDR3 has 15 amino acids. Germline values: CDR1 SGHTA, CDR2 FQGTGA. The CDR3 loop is CASSLDFGEADTQYF. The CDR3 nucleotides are TGTGCCAGCAGCTTAGATTTTGGGGAGGCAGATACGCAGTATTTT.

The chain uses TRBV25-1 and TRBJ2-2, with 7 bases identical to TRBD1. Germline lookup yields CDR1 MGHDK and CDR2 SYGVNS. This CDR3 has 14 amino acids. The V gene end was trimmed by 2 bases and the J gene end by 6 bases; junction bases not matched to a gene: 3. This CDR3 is CASSEQGVAGELFF. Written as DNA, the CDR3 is TGTGCCAGCAGTGAACAGGGGGTCGCCGGGGAGCTGTTTTTT.

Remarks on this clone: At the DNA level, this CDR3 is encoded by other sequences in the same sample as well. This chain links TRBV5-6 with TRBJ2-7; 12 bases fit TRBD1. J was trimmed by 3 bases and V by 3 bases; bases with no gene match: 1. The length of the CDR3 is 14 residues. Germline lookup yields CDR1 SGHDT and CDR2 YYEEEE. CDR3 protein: CASSWDRGLYEQYF. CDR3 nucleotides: TGTGCCAGCAGCTGGGACAGGGGGCTCTACGAGCAGTACTTC.

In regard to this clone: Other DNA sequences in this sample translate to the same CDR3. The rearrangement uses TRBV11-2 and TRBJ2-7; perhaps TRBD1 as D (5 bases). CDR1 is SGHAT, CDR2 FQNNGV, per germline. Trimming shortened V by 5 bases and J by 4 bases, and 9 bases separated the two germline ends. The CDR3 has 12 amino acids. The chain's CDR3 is CASSPGQYEQYF. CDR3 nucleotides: TGTGCCAGCAGCCCAGGGCAGTACGAGCAGTACTTC.

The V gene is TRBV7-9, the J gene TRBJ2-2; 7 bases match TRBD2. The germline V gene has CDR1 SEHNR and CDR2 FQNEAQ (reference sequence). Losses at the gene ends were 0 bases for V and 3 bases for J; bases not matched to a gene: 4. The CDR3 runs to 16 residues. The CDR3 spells CASSLALAVDTGELFF. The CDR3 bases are TGTGCCAGCAGCTTAGCCCTAGCGGTCGACACCGGGGAGCTGTTTTTT.

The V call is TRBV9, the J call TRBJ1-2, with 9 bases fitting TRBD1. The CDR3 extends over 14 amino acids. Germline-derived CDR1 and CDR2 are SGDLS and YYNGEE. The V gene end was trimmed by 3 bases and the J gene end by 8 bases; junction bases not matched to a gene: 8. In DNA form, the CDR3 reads TGTGCCAGCAGCGGCTCACAGGGGGCGCACGGCTACACCTTC. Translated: CASSGSQGAHGYTF.

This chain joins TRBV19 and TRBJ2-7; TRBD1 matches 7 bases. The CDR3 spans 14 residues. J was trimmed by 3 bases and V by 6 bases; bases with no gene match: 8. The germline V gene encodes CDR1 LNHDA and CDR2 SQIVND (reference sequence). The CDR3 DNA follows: TGTGCCAGTAGCAGAGGGGGCGGCAGCTACGAGCAGTACTTC. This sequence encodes CASSRGGGSYEQYF.

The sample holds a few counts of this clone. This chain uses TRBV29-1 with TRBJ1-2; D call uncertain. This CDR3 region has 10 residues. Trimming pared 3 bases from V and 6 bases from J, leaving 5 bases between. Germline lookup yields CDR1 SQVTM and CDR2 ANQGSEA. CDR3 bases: TGCAGCGTTGATGAGGATGGCTACACCTTC. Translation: CSVDEDGYTF. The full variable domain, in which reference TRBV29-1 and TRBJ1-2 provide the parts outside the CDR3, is SAVISQKPSRDICQRGTSLTIQCQVDSQVTMMFWYRQQPGQSLTLIATANQGSEATYESGFVIDKFPISRPNLTFSTLTVSNMSPEDSSIYLCSVDEDGYTFGSGTRLTVV.

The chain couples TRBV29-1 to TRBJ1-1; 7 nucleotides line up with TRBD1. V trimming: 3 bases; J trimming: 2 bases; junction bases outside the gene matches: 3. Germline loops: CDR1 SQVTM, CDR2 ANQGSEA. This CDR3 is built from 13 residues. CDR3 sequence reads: CSVEGQLNTEAFF. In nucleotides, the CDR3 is TGCAGCGTTGAGGGACAGCTTAACACTGAAGCTTTCTTT. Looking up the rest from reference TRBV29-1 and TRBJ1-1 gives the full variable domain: SAVISQKPSRDICQRGTSLTIQCQVDSQVTMMFWYRQQPGQSLTLIATANQGSEATYESGFVIDKFPISRPNLTFSTLTVSNMSPEDSSIYLCSVEGQLNTEAFFGQGTRLTVV.

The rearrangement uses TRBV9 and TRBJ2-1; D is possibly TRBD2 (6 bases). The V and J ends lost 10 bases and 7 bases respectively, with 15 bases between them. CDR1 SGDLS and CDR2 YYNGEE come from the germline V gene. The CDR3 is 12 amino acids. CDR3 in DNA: TGTGCCCCAGGGACTCGGGCAAATGAGCAGTTCTTC. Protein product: CAPGTRANEQFF.

The CDR3 DNA reads TGCGCCAGCAGTCAGGGGTATAGCAATCAGCCCCAGCATTTT. The encoded protein is CASSQGYSNQPQHF. This chain connects TRBV10-2 to TRBJ1-5; weak D call: TRBD1 (6 bases). The germline CDR1 and CDR2 sequences are WSHSY and SAAADI. CDR3 length: 14 amino acids. Trimming left V 5 bases short and J 0 bases short, with 8 bases between.

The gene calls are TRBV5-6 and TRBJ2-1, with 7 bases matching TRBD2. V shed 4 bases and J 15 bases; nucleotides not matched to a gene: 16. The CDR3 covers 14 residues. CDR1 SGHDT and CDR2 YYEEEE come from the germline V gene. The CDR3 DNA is TGTGCCAGCAGCCCAGGGTACGAGGCGGGGGTAGGGTTCTTC. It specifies CASSPGYEAGVGFF.

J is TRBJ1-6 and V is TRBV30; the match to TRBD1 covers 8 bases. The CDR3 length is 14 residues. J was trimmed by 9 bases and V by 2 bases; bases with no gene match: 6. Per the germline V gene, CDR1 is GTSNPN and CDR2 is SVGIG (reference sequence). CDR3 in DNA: TGTGCCTGGAGTTCCGGACAGGGTATTTCACCCCTCCACTTT. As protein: CAWSSGQGISPLHF.

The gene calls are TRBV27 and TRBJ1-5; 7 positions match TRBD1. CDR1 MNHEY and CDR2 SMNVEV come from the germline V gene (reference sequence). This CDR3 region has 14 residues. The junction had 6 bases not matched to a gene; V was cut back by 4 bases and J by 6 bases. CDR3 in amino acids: CASSSRQGGQPQHF. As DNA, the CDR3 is TGTGCCAGCAGTTCCCGACAGGGCGGTCAGCCCCAGCATTTT.

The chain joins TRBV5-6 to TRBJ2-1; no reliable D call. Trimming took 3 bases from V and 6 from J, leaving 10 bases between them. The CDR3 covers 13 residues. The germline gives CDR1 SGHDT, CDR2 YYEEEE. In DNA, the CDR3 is TGTGCCAGCAGCTCATTCGGCCCCAATGAGCAGTTCTTC. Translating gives CASSSFGPNEQFF.

CDR3 DNA: TGTGCCAGCAGCGTAGCCGGGGAACCGAACACTGAAGCTTTCTTT. It translates to CASSVAGEPNTEAFF. The chain carries TRBV9 and TRBJ1-1; D remains ambiguous. Germline-derived CDR1 and CDR2 are SGDLS and YYNGEE. The V end lost 0 bases, the J end lost 1 base, and 10 bases lay between the germline ends. This CDR3 has 15 residues.

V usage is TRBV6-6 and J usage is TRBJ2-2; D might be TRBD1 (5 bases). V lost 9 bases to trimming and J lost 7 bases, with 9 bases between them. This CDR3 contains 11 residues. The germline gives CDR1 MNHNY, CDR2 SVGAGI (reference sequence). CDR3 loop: CASLQGGELFF. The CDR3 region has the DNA TGTGCCAGTCTCCAGGGCGGGGAGCTGTTTTTT.

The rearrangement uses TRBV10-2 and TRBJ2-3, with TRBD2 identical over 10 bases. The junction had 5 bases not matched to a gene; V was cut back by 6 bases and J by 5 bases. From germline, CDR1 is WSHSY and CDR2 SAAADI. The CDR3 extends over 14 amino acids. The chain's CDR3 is CASRLAGDLDTQYF. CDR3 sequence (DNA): TGCGCCAGCAGGCTAGCGGGAGATTTAGATACGCAGTATTTT.

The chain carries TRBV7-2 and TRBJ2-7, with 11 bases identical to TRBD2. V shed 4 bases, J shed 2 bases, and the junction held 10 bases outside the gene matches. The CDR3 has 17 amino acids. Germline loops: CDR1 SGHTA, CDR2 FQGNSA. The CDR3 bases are TGTGCCAGCAGCTATATACCGGGACTAGCGGCCCCCTACGAGCAGTACTTC. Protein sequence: CASSYIPGLAAPYEQYF.

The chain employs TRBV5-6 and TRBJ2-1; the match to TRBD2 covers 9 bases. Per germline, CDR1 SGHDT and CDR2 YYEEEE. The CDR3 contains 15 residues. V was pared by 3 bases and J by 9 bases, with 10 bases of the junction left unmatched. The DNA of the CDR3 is TGTGCCAGCAGCTCGCTCGCTAGCGGGATGAGTGAGCAGTTCTTC. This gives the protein CASSSLASGMSEQFF.

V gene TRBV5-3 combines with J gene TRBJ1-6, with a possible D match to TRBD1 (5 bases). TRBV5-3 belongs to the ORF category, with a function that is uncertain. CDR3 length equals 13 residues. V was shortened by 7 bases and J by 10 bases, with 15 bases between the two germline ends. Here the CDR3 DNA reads TGTGCCAGAGAGGGGACGGGAAGCTCACCCCTCCACTTT. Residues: CAREGTGSSPLHF.

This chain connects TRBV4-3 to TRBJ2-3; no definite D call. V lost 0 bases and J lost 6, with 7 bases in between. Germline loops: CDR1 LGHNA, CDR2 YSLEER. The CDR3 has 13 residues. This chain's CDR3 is CASSQDSRDTQYF. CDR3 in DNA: TGCGCCAGCAGCCAAGATTCCCGGGATACGCAGTATTTT.

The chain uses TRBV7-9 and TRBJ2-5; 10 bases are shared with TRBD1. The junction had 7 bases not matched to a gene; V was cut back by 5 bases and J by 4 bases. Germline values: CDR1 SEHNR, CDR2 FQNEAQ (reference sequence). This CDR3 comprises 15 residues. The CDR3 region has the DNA TGTGCCAGCAGCATCGGGACAGGGGCAAGAGAGACCCAGTACTTC. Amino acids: CASSIGTGARETQYF.

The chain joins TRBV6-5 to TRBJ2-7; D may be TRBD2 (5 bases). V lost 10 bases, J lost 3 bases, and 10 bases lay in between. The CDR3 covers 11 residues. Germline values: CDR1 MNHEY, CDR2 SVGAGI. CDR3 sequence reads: CATLRGYEQYF. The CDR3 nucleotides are TGTGCCACCCTCCGGGGCTACGAGCAGTACTTC.

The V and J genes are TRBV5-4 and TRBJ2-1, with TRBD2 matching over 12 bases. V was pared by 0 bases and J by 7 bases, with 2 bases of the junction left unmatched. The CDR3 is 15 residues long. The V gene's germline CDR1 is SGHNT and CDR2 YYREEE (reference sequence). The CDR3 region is CASSLGLAGANEQFF. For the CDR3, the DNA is TGTGCCAGCAGCTTGGGACTAGCGGGAGCAAATGAGCAGTTCTTC.